Listed here is a single TCR beta chain. Assay: immunoSEQ multiplex PCR; the TCRdb copy retains only in-frame clones and omits some. This sample has 250,000 or so clones, with roughly 85% found just once. Germline V lookup: CDR1 SGHTS, CDR2 YDEGEE. This CDR3 contains 14 residues. Unmatched junction bases numbered 7, after V lost 3 bases and J lost 5 bases. The entry originates in a study of blood T cell repertoires in COVID-19. Turning to the study itself: The origin of the acute and convalescent COVID-19 samples was the United States, Italy and Spain.

The chain carries TRBV5-8 and TRBJ1-2; 7 bases agree with TRBD1. The sample comprised peripheral blood. The TCR comes from a woman aged 18-29 years with acute or convalescent COVID-19. CDR3 DNA: TGTGCCAGCAGCTCCGACAGGGCCCCATATGGCTACACCTTC. Translated: CASSSDRAPYGYTF.